The 13 T cell receptor beta chains reported below all come from one sample, sequenced in a study of regulatory T cells in long-lasting Graves disease. Time point: persistent/refractory GD, antithyroid drugs over 5 years with positive TRAb. Making the TCR library involved RNA that had been extracted from PBMCs. Relying on iRepertoire HTBI primers and Arm-PCR of CDR3 regions, the team built TCR beta libraries. TCRdb processed the multiplex PCR reads anew with MiXCR; each CDR3 protein has one entry. The sample lists about 470,000 distinct CDR3 sequences; 20% to 25% were seen once. The material was peripheral blood mononuclear cells (PBMCs), obtained when the disease was refractory, from a patient treated with antithyroid drugs. Every receptor here comes from a female donor with Graves disease.

Many counts were recorded for this clonotype. Here the CDR3 DNA reads TGTGCCAGCAGCCCCATCAGGGGACCCTACGAGCAGTACTTC. It is translated as CASSPIRGPYEQYF. J is TRBJ2-7 and V is TRBV11-2; weak D call: TRBD1 (6 bases). V lost 5 bases and J 2 bases, leaving 13 bases between the germline ends. Germline V gene lookup returns CDR1 SGHAT and CDR2 FQNNGV. The CDR3 extends over 14 amino acids.

The genes are TRBV6-5 and TRBJ2-2, with 8 bases lining up with TRBD1. The CDR3 loop spans 20 amino acids. V shed 2 bases, J shed 3 bases, and the junction held 17 bases outside the gene matches. Per the germline V gene, CDR1 is MNHEY and CDR2 is SVGAGI. In DNA form, the CDR3 reads TGTGCCAGCAGTTACCCCTCCTACTTACAGGGGGAGGAGGACACCGGGGAGCTGTTTTTT. Translating it yields CASSYPSYLQGEEDTGELFF.

This clonotype was recorded at least ten times. The chain carries TRBV28 and TRBJ1-1, with 7 bases identical to TRBD1. Trimming took 2 bases from V and 8 from J; bases not matched to a gene: 8. Germline V gives CDR1 MDHEN, CDR2 SYDVKM. CDR3 length: 14 amino acids. The CDR3 bases are TGTGCCAGCAGTTTAGGGGCAGGGGGTGAAGAAGCTTTCTTT. Its translation is CASSLGAGGEEAFF.

This chain connects TRBV7-9 to TRBJ2-5; possible D gene TRBD2, 5 bases. V lost 0 bases, J lost 2 bases, and 7 bases lay in between. CDR3 size: 14 residues. Germline values: CDR1 SEHNR, CDR2 FQNEAQ (reference sequence). This CDR3 reads CASSLASGQETQYF. Written as DNA, the CDR3 is TGTGCCAGCAGCTTAGCCAGCGGACAAGAGACCCAGTACTTC.

The rearrangement links TRBV11-2 to TRBJ2-7, with TRBD2 as a possible D gene (6 bases). V lost 0 bases and J lost 0, with 12 bases in between. The CDR3 is 16 amino acids. The germline gives CDR1 SGHAT, CDR2 FQNNGV. The CDR3: CASSLDFGGTSYEQYF. CDR3 coding DNA: TGTGCCAGCAGCTTAGACTTTGGCGGGACCTCCTACGAGCAGTACTTC.

The chain employs TRBV7-6 and TRBJ1-3, with D perhaps matching TRBD1 (6 bases). The V gene lost 8 bases and the J gene lost 8 bases, with 10 bases spanning the gap. CDR1 is SGHVS and CDR2 is FNYEAQ in the germline V gene. CDR3 length equals 11 residues. The CDR3 is CASGSGDTIYF. In DNA form, the CDR3 reads TGTGCCAGCGGATCAGGGGACACCATATATTTT.

The chain recombines TRBV10-3 with TRBJ2-1, with 7 bases identical to TRBD2. The CDR3 runs to 15 residues. Looked up from germline, CDR1 is ENHRY and CDR2 is SYGVKD. Trimming removed 6 bases from V and 8 bases from J; junction bases left unmatched: 13. CDR3 DNA sequence: TGTGCCATCAGCGCGGGAGAACGAACGGTCGATGAGCAGTTCTTC. Its protein product is CAISAGERTVDEQFF.

This clonotype has only a few counts. J is TRBJ2-7 and V is TRBV20-1, with unresolved D. CDR3 length: 13 amino acids. V was cut by 3 bases and J by 6 bases, with 15 bases left in between. Germline CDR1 reads DFQATT; CDR2 reads SNEGSKA (reference sequence). CDR3 coding DNA: TGCAGTGCTAGTCCCCCACCGGAGCGCGAGCAGTACTTC. It encodes CSASPPPEREQYF.

In its sample, this clonotype was seen many times. The V call is TRBV28, the J call TRBJ2-7, with a weak D call TRBD2 (5 bases). Trimming stripped 4 bases from V and 7 bases from J, with 17 bases between. This CDR3 spans 14 amino acids. The germline V gene encodes CDR1 MDHEN and CDR2 SYDVKM. This CDR3 reads CASSWSGGSGEQYF. The CDR3 nucleotides read TGTGCCAGCAGTTGGAGCGGTGGGTCGGGAGAGCAGTACTTC. The full variable domain, completed using reference TRBV28 and TRBJ2-7, is DVKVTQSSRYLVKRTGEKVFLECVQDMDHENMFWYRQDPGLGLRLIYFSYDVKMKEKGDIPEGYSVSREKKERFSLILESASTNQTSMYLCASSWSGGSGEQYFGPGTRLTVT.

This clonotype turned up a few times. The genes are TRBV7-8 and TRBJ2-2; 7 bases line up with TRBD2. The CDR3 loop spans 16 amino acids. CDR1 and CDR2 from the germline V gene are SGHVS and FQNEAQ. The junction had 7 bases not matched to a gene; V was cut back by 2 bases and J by 4 bases. CDR3: CASSLSSSGSTGELFF. The CDR3 coding sequence is TGTGCCAGCAGCTTATCCTCTAGCGGTAGCACCGGGGAGCTGTTTTTT.

Many counts were recorded for this clonotype. The chain couples TRBV5-1 to TRBJ1-2; D is unclear. The CDR3 has 15 residues. CDR1 SGHRS and CDR2 YFSETQ come from the germline V gene. V was clipped by 0 bases and J by 4 bases, with 13 bases between them. The CDR3 sequence: CASSLDLLGPYGYTF. The CDR3, as DNA: TGCGCCAGCAGCTTGGATCTCTTGGGTCCCTATGGCTACACCTTC.

This clonotype was detected many times. The genes are TRBV11-1 and TRBJ2-7; 11 bases map to TRBD1. The CDR3 contains 15 residues. The V segment lost 5 bases and the J segment 6 bases; nucleotides outside the gene matches: 9. CDR1 and CDR2 (germline): SGHAT, FQDESV (reference sequence). Here the CDR3 reads CASSAGQGARSEQYF. The CDR3 DNA is TGTGCCAGCAGCGCCGGACAGGGGGCGCGAAGCGAGCAGTACTTC.

This clonotype was seen repeatedly, ten times or more. The chain recombines TRBV7-2 with TRBJ1-5, with a weak D call TRBD1 (5 bases). Trimming removed 5 bases at V and 6 bases at J, with 11 bases between. Germline assignment: CDR1 SGHTA and CDR2 FQGNSA. The CDR3 spans 13 residues. This CDR3 is CASSVGRGQPQHF. In DNA form, the CDR3 reads TGTGCCAGCAGCGTTGGGAGGGGTCAGCCCCAGCATTTT.